This T cell receptor beta chain came from a study of shared T cell receptors in the human thymus. The J segment lost 3 bases and the V segment lost 6 bases, leaving 6 bases of the junction unmatched. The CDR3 totals 15 residues. The germline gives CDR1 MNHEY, CDR2 SMNVEV (reference sequence). The method was immunoSEQ multiplex PCR; TCRdb's version includes in-frame clones alone and lacks a portion of them. The sample holds some 720,000 clones, over 75% seen once. These data also formed part of another study, on human thymus T cells.

V usage is TRBV27 and J usage is TRBJ2-7, with 12 positions matching TRBD2. The specimen sequenced was thymocytes. This receptor was identified in a boy less than two years old with a congenital heart defect. The CDR3 reads CASRLAGGPGYEQYF. The DNA of the CDR3 is TGTGCCAGCAGACTAGCGGGAGGCCCAGGCTACGAGCAGTACTTC.